This paragraph covers one T cell receptor (beta chain) sequence. J lost 6 bases, V lost 7 bases, and 8 bases had no gene match. The germline V gene encodes CDR1 SEHNR and CDR2 FQNEAQ (reference sequence). There are 14 residues in the CDR3. TCRdb's table, derived via immunoSEQ multiplex PCR, lists solely in-frame clones and lacks some. The table lists about 230,000 clones, approximately 82% of them singletons. The data derive from a study of blood T cell repertoires in COVID-19. Across the whole study: The study drew acute and convalescent COVID-19 samples from the United States, Italy and Spain. The cDNA or gDNA used as material had been derived from T cells, B-cell-depleted T cells, or PBMCs.

V and J are TRBV7-9 and TRBJ2-2, with 7 bases lining up with TRBD1. This clonotype originated in a man aged 35 to 55 who had recovered from COVID-19. Sequenced: peripheral blood. The CDR3 sequence: CASNGQAISGELFF. The CDR3, as DNA: TGTGCCAGCAACGGACAGGCTATATCCGGGGAGCTGTTTTTT.